This T cell receptor (beta chain) emerged from a study of T-cell reconstitution after alpha-beta-depleted transplantation in children. This clonotype was picked up many times. Deletions cut 4 bases from V and 5 bases from J, with 10 bases between. The CDR3 spans 14 residues. Germline loops: CDR1 SGHKS, CDR2 YYEKEE (reference sequence). As it was prepared, the TCRbeta library received unique molecular identifiers. TCRdb re-called the PCR reads through MiXCR, storing one row per CDR3 protein. The sample includes more than 150,000 distinct CDR3 sequences, 13% to 15% of them seen just once. The V gene is TRBV5-5, the J gene TRBJ1-6; the D is unclear. This receptor was obtained from a human donor who donated a stem cell graft to a child with acute lymphoblastic leukemia. Sequencing used PBMCs from the stem cell graft donor, obtained from the stem cell graft. CDR3 nucleotide sequence: TGTGCCAGCAGCGCCGAAGGGAATAATTCACCCCTCCACTTT. It translates to CASSAEGNNSPLHF.